The rows below give T cell receptor beta chains drawn from one sample of a study of blood T cell repertoires in COVID-19. The data were produced by immunoSEQ multiplex PCR, yet TCRdb's version contains in-frame clones alone and is incomplete. The sample includes roughly 80,000 clones, about 91% of them seen just once. The sequenced sample was peripheral blood. Receptors were obtained from a woman older than 75 with acute or convalescent COVID-19. CDR3s include the opening cysteine and the closing phenylalanine or tryptophan. The D gene is left open where the match is weak. Clone size appears in some rows only: once, few, many, or a class for an expanded clone.

d_gene	abundance	j_gene	v_gene	CDR3aa	CDR3nt
-	once	TRBJ2-2	TRBV7-3	CASSPRVATNTGELFF	TGTGCCAGCAGCCCCCGGGTAGCGACGAACACCGGGGAGCTGTTTTTT
-	-	TRBJ1-5	TRBV19	CASKRRGGDSNQPQHF	TGTGCCAGTAAAAGACGGGGAGGGGATAGCAATCAGCCCCAGCATTTT
-	-	TRBJ1-4	TRBV5-1	CASSLGQQPLHEKLFF	TGCGCCAGCAGCTTGGGACAGCAACCCCTGCATGAAAAACTGTTTTTT
TRBD1	few	TRBJ2-1	TRBV4-2	CASSQDKDRGVEDEQFF	TGTGCCAGCAGCCAAGATAAGGACAGGGGAGTAGAGGATGAGCAGTTCTTC
-	-	TRBJ2-1	TRBV4-2	CASSLRLPTESSYNEQFF	TGTGCCAGCAGCCTACGACTTCCGACAGAGAGCTCCTACAATGAGCAGTTCTTC
TRBD2	-	TRBJ2-5	TRBV5-1	CASSLDGGAMMTQYF	TGCGCCAGCAGCTTGGACGGGGGGGCTATGATGACCCAGTACTTC
TRBD2	-	TRBJ2-1	TRBV19	CASSISREWGNEQFF	TGTGCCAGTAGTATTTCGCGGGAGTGGGGCAATGAGCAGTTCTTC
TRBD1	once	TRBJ1-1	TRBV27	CASIRQGANTEAFF	TGTGCCAGCATACGACAGGGAGCCAACACTGAAGCTTTCTTT
-	-	TRBJ2-5	TRBV5-1	CASIRGGGAGETQYF	TGCGCCAGCATCCGAGGGGGCGGGGCGGGCGAGACCCAGTACTTC
TRBD2	-	TRBJ2-3	TRBV4-3	CASSQGAGLARDTQYF	TGCGCCAGCAGCCAAGGAGCGGGACTAGCAAGAGATACGCAGTATTTT
-	-	TRBJ1-6	TRBV21-1	CASSKRSRDRGLPNFGSPLHF	TGTGCCAGCAGCAAAAGGAGCCGGGACAGGGGCCTTCCTAACTTCGGTTCACCCCTCCACTTT
TRBD1	once	TRBJ2-4	TRBV11-2	CASSPDRVKQYF	TGTGCCAGCAGCCCGGACAGGGTCAAACAGTACTTC
TRBD2	-	TRBJ2-7	TRBV3-1/TRBV3-2	CASSPPSGTRAYEQYF	TGTGCCAGCAGCCCCCCATCCGGGACTAGAGCCTACGAGCAGTACTTC
-	once	TRBJ1-1	TRBV15	CATSRGEGVLGTEAFF	TGTGCCACCAGCAGAGGTGAGGGGGTTTTGGGCACTGAAGCTTTCTTT
-	-	TRBJ1-2	TRBV19	CASSIDPRAHGYTF	TGTGCCAGTAGTATAGATCCCAGGGCGCATGGCTACACCTTC
TRBD1	-	TRBJ1-2	TRBV6-5	CASSDPGQGHYGYTF	TGTGCCAGCAGCGACCCGGGACAGGGGCACTATGGCTACACCTTC
-	-	TRBJ2-7	TRBV5-1	CASSPGRGQIHYEQYF	TGCGCCAGCAGCCCCGGGAGGGGACAGATCCATTACGAGCAGTACTTC
TRBD1	-	TRBJ1-1	TRBV10-3	CAISEGRGQGHPEAFF	TGTGCCATCAGTGAGGGTCGGGGACAGGGCCACCCTGAAGCTTTCTTT
-	-	TRBJ1-1	TRBV6-1	CASSEGLLNTEAFF	TGTGCCAGCAGTGAGGGACTCCTGAACACTGAAGCTTTCTTT
-	-	TRBJ2-5	TRBV19	CASSIGGVQETQYF	TGTGCCAGTAGTATTGGCGGCGTACAAGAGACCCAGTACTTC
-	-	TRBJ1-2	TRBV3-1/TRBV3-2	CTSSQGTPNYGYTF	TGTACCAGCAGCCAAGGAACTCCTAACTATGGCTACACCTTC
-	-	TRBJ2-6	TRBV15	CATSRKVAGSGANVLTF	TGTGCCACCAGCAGAAAGGTCGCGGGTTCTGGGGCCAACGTCCTGACTTTC
-	-	TRBJ1-1	TRBV2	CASSEQGNTEAFF	TGTGCCAGCAGTGAACAGGGGAACACTGAAGCTTTCTTT
TRBD1	-	TRBJ2-7	TRBV6-5	CASSPPGQGSQQYF	TGTGCCAGCAGTCCCCCGGGACAGGGATCGCAGCAGTACTTC
TRBD1	-	TRBJ2-5	TRBV28	CASSLSRDSQETQYF	TGTGCCAGCAGTTTATCGAGGGACAGCCAAGAGACCCAGTACTTC
TRBD1	-	TRBJ2-1	TRBV5-1	CASSADRDFNEQFF	TGCGCCAGCAGCGCGGACAGGGATTTCAATGAGCAGTTCTTC
-	-	TRBJ2-3	TRBV11-3	CASSHRGDTQYF	TGTGCCAGCAGCCATAGAGGGGATACGCAGTATTTT
TRBD1	-	TRBJ2-3	TRBV18	CASSTTGIGATDTQYF	TGTGCCAGCTCAACGACAGGGATCGGGGCCACAGATACGCAGTATTTT
-	once	TRBJ1-5	TRBV25-1	CAPLRGRGKQPQHF	TGTGCCCCCCTGAGAGGAAGGGGGAAGCAGCCCCAGCATTTT
TRBD2	-	TRBJ2-1	TRBV14	CASSARRFGGRPHNEQFF	TGTGCCAGCAGCGCAAGAAGATTCGGCGGGAGGCCCCACAATGAGCAGTTCTTC
-	-	TRBJ1-1	TRBV16	CASSPTPATQGYTEAFF	TGTGCCAGCAGCCCAACCCCCGCGACTCAGGGCTACACTGAAGCTTTCTTT
-	few	TRBJ1-2	TRBV28	CASSSSRRELGYGYTF	TGTGCCAGCAGCTCGTCTAGGAGGGAGCTAGGCTATGGCTACACCTTC
-	-	TRBJ2-2	TRBV7-9	CASSLGGYRNTGELFF	TGTGCCAGCAGCTTAGGAGGGTATAGGAACACCGGGGAGCTGTTTTTT
-	-	TRBJ1-2	TRBV28	CASSAGVGSYGYTF	TGTGCCAGCAGCGCGGGGGTAGGGTCCTATGGCTACACCTTC
-	-	TRBJ2-1	TRBV7-3	CASSLRSSLSSYNEQFF	TGTGCCAGCAGCTTAAGATCTAGCCTGAGCTCCTACAATGAGCAGTTCTTC
-	-	TRBJ1-2	TRBV6-6	CASRAGEGYTF	TGTGCCAGCAGGGCAGGGGAAGGCTACACCTTC
TRBD2	-	TRBJ2-7	TRBV9	CASSFRPGTSGIPYEQYF	TGTGCCAGCAGCTTTCGTCCCGGGACTAGCGGGATCCCCTACGAGCAGTACTTC
-	-	TRBJ2-7	TRBV6-2/TRBV6-3	CASSYFTKDRFYEQYF	TGTGCCAGCAGTTATTTCACTAAGGACAGATTTTACGAGCAGTACTTC